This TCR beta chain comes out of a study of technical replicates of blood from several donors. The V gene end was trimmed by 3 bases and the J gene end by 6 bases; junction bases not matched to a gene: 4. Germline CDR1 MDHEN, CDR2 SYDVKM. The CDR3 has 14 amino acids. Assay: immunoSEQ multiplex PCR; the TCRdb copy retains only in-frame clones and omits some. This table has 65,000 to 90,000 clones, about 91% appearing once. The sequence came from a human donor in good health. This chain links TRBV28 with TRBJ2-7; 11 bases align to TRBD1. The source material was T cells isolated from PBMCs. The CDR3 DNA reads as TGTGCCAGCAGTTTTCCGGACAGGGGGCGCGAGCAGTACTTC. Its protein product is CASSFPDRGREQYF. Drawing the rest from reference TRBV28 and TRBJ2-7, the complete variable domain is DVKVTQSSRYLVKRTGEKVFLECVQDMDHENMFWYRQDPGLGLRLIYFSYDVKMKEKGDIPEGYSVSREKKERFSLILESASTNQTSMYLCASSFPDRGREQYFGPGTRLTVT.